This T cell receptor beta chain was sequenced for a study of OX40 agonist ivuxolimab in advanced cancers. Per the germline V gene, CDR1 is SEHNR and CDR2 is FQNEAQ (reference sequence). The CDR3 consists of 13 residues. V was pared by 1 base and J by 4 bases, with 7 bases between. Repertoires were generated with immunoSEQ multiplex PCR, while TCRdb's copy carries only in-frame clones and drops some. The sample lists 50,000 to 80,000 clones; roughly four fifths were seen once. Sequencing used CD4+ or CD8+ T cells sorted from blood, obtained in a trial of the OX40 agonist ivuxolimab. The receptor was derived from an adult with an advanced solid tumor such as melanoma, head and neck, liver or kidney cancer. The chain links TRBV7-9 to TRBJ1-1; no firm D call. The CDR3 DNA sequence: TGTGCCAGCAGCTTAGAAGGCCTCACTGAAGCTTTCTTT. Protein sequence: CASSLEGLTEAFF.